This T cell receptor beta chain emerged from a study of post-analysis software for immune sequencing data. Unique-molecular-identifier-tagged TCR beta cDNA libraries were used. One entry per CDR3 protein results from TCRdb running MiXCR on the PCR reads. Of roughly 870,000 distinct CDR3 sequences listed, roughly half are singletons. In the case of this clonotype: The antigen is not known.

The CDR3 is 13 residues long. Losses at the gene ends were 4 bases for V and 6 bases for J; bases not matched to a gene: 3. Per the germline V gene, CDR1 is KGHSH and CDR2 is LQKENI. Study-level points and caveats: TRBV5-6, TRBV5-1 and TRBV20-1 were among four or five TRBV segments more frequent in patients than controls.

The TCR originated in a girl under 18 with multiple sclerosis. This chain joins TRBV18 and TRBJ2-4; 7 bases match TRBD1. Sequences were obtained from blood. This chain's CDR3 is CASSLGQPNIQYF. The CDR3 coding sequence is TGTGCCAGCTCACTGGGACAGCCAAACATTCAGTACTTC.